This T cell receptor beta chain was sequenced for a study of human T cells and chemical hapten exposure. Noted time point: patch test 1, 2 weeks after DPC sensitization. Treatment meaning: therapeutic diphenylcyclopropenone sensitization with weekly scalp DPC. Blood draws preceded each patch test application. The study enrolled 18 to 70-year-old alopecia patients suitable for DPC. CDR1 and CDR2 (germline): SGHRS, YFSETQ. Deletions cut 4 bases from V and 0 bases from J, with 15 bases between. There are 16 residues in the CDR3. MiXCR, applied by TCRdb to the RACE reads, yields one record per CDR3 protein. This sample has just over 80,000 distinct CDR3 sequences, with about 11% found just once.

The material sequenced was whole blood, taken in connection with sensitization to the hapten diphenylcyclopropenone (DPC). The rearrangement joins TRBV5-1 to TRBJ2-3; D may be TRBD1 (6 bases). This clonotype was obtained from a woman aged 50 to 60 with alopecia areata. Some clones in this sample may be carry-over from other donors' samples. CDR3 in amino acids: CASSRSEGGSTDTQYF. The CDR3 bases are TGCGCCAGCAGCAGGAGTGAAGGGGGTAGCACAGATACGCAGTATTTT.